This TCR beta chain originates from a study of cytomegalovirus exposure and HLA in healthy donors. Overall study findings and caveats: Highest at DRB1 and lowest at HLA-C, TCR association rates differed among HLA loci in a later analysis. Several top significant clusters appeared, in a later analysis, to be linked to common viral pathogens. In a later analysis, at a false discovery rate of 0.05, roughly 17,000 TCR beta sequences matched HLA alleles.

The PCR was carried out with 60 Vbeta primers and 13 Jbeta primers. Sequencing used immunoSEQ multiplex PCR; TCRdb keeps in-frame clones, though not all of them. The data hold about 170,000 clones, with less than 90% observed a single time. The trim removed 5 bases at V and 0 bases at J, leaving 20 bases unmatched. The germline CDR1 and CDR2 sequences are LNHDA and SQIVND (reference sequence). This CDR3 has 21 residues. Points on this clone: Its antigen is as yet unknown.

Sequencing was carried out using PBMCs. The gene calls are TRBV19 and TRBJ1-5, with 9 bases that match TRBD1. The TCR originated in a woman between 50 and 59 years old in good health and CMV-seropositive. CDR3 sequence (DNA): TGTGCCAGTAGTCCACAAGGGCCCGGGACAGGGCGCCTTTATAGCAATCAGCCCCAGCATTTT. Its translation: CASSPQGPGTGRLYSNQPQHF. Using reference TRBV19 and TRBJ1-5 for the parts outside the CDR3, the full variable domain is DGGITQSPKYLFRKEGQNVTLSCEQNLNHDAMYWYRQDPGQGLRLIYYSQIVNDFQKGDIAEGYSVSREKKESFPLTVTSAQKNPTAFYLCASSPQGPGTGRLYSNQPQHFGDGTRLSIL.